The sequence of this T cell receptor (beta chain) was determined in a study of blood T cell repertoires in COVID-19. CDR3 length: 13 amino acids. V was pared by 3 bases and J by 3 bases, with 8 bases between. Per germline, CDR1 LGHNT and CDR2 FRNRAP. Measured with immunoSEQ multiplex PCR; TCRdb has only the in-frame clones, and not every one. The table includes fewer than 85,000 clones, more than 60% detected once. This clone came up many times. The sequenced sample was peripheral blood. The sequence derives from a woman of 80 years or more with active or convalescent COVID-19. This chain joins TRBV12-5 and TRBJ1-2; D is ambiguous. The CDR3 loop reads CASGLEGYYGYTF. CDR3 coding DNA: TGTGCTAGTGGTTTAGAGGGTTACTATGGCTACACCTTC. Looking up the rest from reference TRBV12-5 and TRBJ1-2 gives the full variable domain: DARVTQTPRHKVTEMGQEVTMRCQPILGHNTVFWYRQTMMQGLELLAYFRNRAPLDDSGMPKDRFSAEMPDATLATLKIQPSEPRDSAVYFCASGLEGYYGYTFGSGTRLTVV.